The 4 T cell receptor beta chains presented below share a single source sample, sequenced in a study of low-dose radiotherapy and immunotherapy resistance in tumors. TCR amplification used approximately 19 PCR cycles, a constant-region primer and a V-primer adapter. Each CDR3 protein gets one entry after TCRdb re-called the reads with MiXCR. Of tens of thousands of distinct CDR3 sequences detected, 10% to 15% appear once; the ten largest clones hold approximately 6.2%. The time point is: before trial treatment. The source material was PBMCs, sampled before treatment. These receptors were taken from a female donor with ovarian cancer.

This clonotype has at least ten counts. V usage is TRBV6-2 or TRBV6-3 and J usage is TRBJ2-1; either TRBD1 or TRBD2 may fit D (5 bases each). CDR1 is MNHEY and CDR2 is SVGEGT in the germline V gene. V was cut by 6 bases and J by 4 bases, with 16 bases left in between. This CDR3 has 15 residues. DNA for the CDR3: TGTGCCAGCAGCGAACCCGGGACGGCTTACAATGAGCAGTTCTTC. This encodes CASSEPGTAYNEQFF.

This clonotype was counted ten times or more. This sequence joins TRBV7-8 and TRBJ2-2, with 9 nucleotides matching TRBD1. The CDR3 sequence is 15 residues long. Germline values: CDR1 SGHVS, CDR2 FQNEAQ. V trimming: 4 bases; J trimming: 9 bases; junction bases outside the gene matches: 9. The CDR3 loop is CASSSTGGTARELFF. The CDR3 coding sequence is TGTGCCAGCAGCTCGACAGGGGGGACAGCCCGGGAGCTGTTTTTT.

In this sample, this clonotype turned up many times. V and J are TRBV3-1 and TRBJ1-1; D remains ambiguous. The CDR3 is 12 residues long. The V gene lost 8 bases and the J gene lost 5 bases, with 12 bases spanning the gap. Per the germline V gene, CDR1 is LGHDT and CDR2 is YNNKEL (reference sequence). The CDR3 spells CASGRASTEAFF. The CDR3 DNA reads TGTGCCAGCGGACGGGCGTCGACTGAAGCTTTCTTT.

There are many counts of this clonotype. The chain joins TRBV19 to TRBJ2-7; a possible D gene is TRBD1 (6 bases). V was cut by 3 bases and J by 3 bases, with 15 bases left in between. Germline CDR1 LNHDA, CDR2 SQIVND (reference sequence). The CDR3 loop spans 15 amino acids. The CDR3: CASSISGEGGYEQYF. CDR3 nucleotides: TGTGCCAGTAGTATCTCCGGGGAAGGGGGCTACGAGCAGTACTTC.